This is a list of T cell receptor beta chains from one sample in a study of blood T cell repertoires in COVID-19. Only in-frame clones appear in the TCRdb table, and some are missing; sequencing was by immunoSEQ multiplex PCR. The sample gives a few hundred thousand clones, 70% to 90% of which show up once; roughly 1.2% is in the top ten. Sequencing used PBMCs or T cells enriched from blood (not recorded which). These receptor sequences come from a woman aged 18-30 years who had recovered from COVID-19. Each CDR3 is given with its conserved first and last residue. The order of the fields is clone size, D gene, V gene, J gene, CDR3 protein, CDR3 DNA. D genes are given only for firm matches. Some rows mark clone size as missing; the rest say once, few, many or name a class of expanded clone.

>NA|NA|TRBV29-1|TRBJ1-2
CSDRTAYGYTF
TGCAGCGACCGGACAGCGTATGGCTACACCTTC
>once|TRBD1|TRBV5-6|TRBJ2-2
CASSLSPGQGAVTGELFF
TGTGCCAGCAGCTTGAGCCCGGGACAGGGGGCGGTCACCGGGGAGCTGTTTTTT
>NA|TRBD2|TRBV5-1|TRBJ2-3
CASSWSGGGTDTQYF
TGCGCCAGCAGCTGGAGCGGGGGGGGCACAGATACGCAGTATTTT
>NA|TRBD1|TRBV18|TRBJ1-2
CASSSGQGDYTF
TGTGCCAGCTCATCGGGACAGGGCGATTACACCTTC
>NA|NA|TRBV9|TRBJ2-2
CASSQDNTGELFF
TGTGCCAGCAGCCAGGATAACACCGGGGAGCTGTTTTTT
>NA|NA|TRBV7-3|TRBJ2-1
CASSLTAVLNEQFF
TGTGCCAGCAGCTTGACTGCCGTTTTGAATGAGCAGTTCTTC
>few|NA|TRBV6-4|TRBJ1-4
CASSAGATNEKLFF
TGTGCCAGCAGTGCAGGGGCAACTAATGAAAAACTGTTTTTT
>NA|TRBD1|TRBV7-3|TRBJ1-5
CASSFPVGGSKLNQPQHF
TGTGCCAGCAGCTTTCCTGTAGGGGGCAGTAAGCTAAATCAGCCCCAGCATTTT
>NA|TRBD1|TRBV5-1|TRBJ2-7
CASSLGTGGYEQYF
TGCGCCAGCAGCTTGGGCACAGGGGGATACGAGCAGTACTTC
>NA|NA|TRBV6-5|TRBJ1-6
CASRGQGYNSPLHF
TGTGCCAGCAGGGGGCAGGGGTATAATTCACCCCTCCACTTT
>NA|TRBD1|TRBV6-2/TRBV6-3|TRBJ2-7
CASRPTGGSTAEQYF
TGTGCCAGTCGCCCTACAGGGGGGAGTACAGCCGAGCAGTACTTC
>NA|TRBD2|TRBV19|TRBJ2-1
CASSNGGEYNEQFF
TGTGCCAGTAGTAACGGGGGGGAATACAATGAGCAGTTCTTC
>NA|TRBD1|TRBV7-9|TRBJ2-5
CASSLGPDRGQTQYF
TGTGCCAGCAGCTTAGGACCCGACAGGGGGCAGACCCAGTACTTC